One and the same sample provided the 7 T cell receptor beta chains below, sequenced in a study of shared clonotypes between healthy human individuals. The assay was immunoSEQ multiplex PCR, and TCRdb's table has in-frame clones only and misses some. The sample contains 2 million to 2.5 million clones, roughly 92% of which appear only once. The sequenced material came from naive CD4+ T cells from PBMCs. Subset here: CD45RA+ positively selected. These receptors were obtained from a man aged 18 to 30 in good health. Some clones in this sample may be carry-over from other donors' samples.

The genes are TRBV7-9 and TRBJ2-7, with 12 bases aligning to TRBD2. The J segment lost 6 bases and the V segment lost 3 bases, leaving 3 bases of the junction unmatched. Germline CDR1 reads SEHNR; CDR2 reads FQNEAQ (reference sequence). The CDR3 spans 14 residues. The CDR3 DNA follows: TGTGCCAGCAGCTTCCTAGCGGGAGGGGCCGAGCAGTACTTC. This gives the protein CASSFLAGGAEQYF.

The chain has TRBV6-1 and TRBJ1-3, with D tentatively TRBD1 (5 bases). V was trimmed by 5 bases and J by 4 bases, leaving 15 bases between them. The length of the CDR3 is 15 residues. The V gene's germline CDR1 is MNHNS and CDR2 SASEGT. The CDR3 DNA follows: TGTGCCAGCAGTCAACACAGGCAATGGGGAAACACCATATATTTT. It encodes CASSQHRQWGNTIYF.

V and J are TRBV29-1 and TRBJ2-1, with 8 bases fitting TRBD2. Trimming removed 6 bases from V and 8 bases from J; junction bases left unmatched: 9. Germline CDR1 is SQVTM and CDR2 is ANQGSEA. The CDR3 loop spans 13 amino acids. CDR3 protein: CSVRTSFEDEQFF. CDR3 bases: TGCAGCGTGAGGACTAGCTTTGAGGATGAGCAGTTCTTC.

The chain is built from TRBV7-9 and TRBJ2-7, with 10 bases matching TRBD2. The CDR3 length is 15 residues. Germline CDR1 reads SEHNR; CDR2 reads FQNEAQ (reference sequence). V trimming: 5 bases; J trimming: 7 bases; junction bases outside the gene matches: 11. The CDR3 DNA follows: TGTGCCAGCAGCCCTCGAGCGGGAGGGCTGGGGGAGCAGTACTTC. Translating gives CASSPRAGGLGEQYF.

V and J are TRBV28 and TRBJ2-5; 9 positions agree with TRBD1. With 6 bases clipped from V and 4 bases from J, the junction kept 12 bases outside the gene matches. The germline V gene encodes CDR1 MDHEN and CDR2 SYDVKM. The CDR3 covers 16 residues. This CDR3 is CASSRTGTGSLETQYF. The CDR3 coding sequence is TGTGCCAGCAGCCGGACCGGGACAGGGTCGTTAGAGACCCAGTACTTC.

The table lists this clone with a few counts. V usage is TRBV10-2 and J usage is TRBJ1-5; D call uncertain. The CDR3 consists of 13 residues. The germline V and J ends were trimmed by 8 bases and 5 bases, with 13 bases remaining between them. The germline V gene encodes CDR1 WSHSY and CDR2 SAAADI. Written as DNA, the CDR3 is TGCGCCAGCTGCCGGGAGTACCATCAGCCCCAGCATTTT. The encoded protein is CASCREYHQPQHF.

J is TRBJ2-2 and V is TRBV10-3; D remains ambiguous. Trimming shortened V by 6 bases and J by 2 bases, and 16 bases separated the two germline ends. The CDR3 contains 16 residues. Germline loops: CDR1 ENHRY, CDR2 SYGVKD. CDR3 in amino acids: CAISRSDGPNTGELFF. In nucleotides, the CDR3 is TGTGCCATCAGCAGATCCGACGGGCCAAACACCGGGGAGCTGTTTTTT.